A single sample gave rise to the 12 T cell receptor beta chains below, sequenced in a study of identical twins. TCRdb re-called the 5' RACE reads with MiXCR, one entry per CDR3 protein. The sample lists a few hundred thousand distinct CDR3 sequences, about 13% occurring once. The same data also went into a second study, on yellow fever vaccine responses in identical twins.

The specimen was CD4+ T cells sorted from blood. These receptors were obtained from a young woman in good health.

This clonotype was counted many times. The V gene is TRBV7-8, the J gene TRBJ2-3, with D tentatively TRBD2 (6 bases). Trimming shortened V by 5 bases and J by 1 base, and 16 bases separated the two germline ends. Looked up from germline, CDR1 is SGHVS and CDR2 is FQNEAQ. The CDR3 spans 16 residues. CDR3 sequence (DNA): TGTGCCAGCAGCCCCTTGGGGCCTAGCGGCACAGATACGCAGTATTTT. Translated: CASSPLGPSGTDTQYF.

This clonotype was seen a handful of times. At one of its ends the junction is not consistent with the germline gene, which may arise from a read error. The chain links TRBV3-1 to TRBJ2-1; D assignment may be TRBD1 or TRBD2 (5 bases each). The V gene's germline CDR1 is LGHDT and CDR2 YNNKEL (reference sequence). This CDR3 spans 13 amino acids. The CDR3 sequence: CASSRDGYYEQFF. The CDR3 nucleotides read TGTGCCAGCAGCCGGGACGGCTACTATGAGCAGTTCTTC.

This sequence joins TRBV5-6 and TRBJ2-5; D perhaps matches TRBD1 (6 bases). Germline CDR1 is SGHDT and CDR2 is YYEEEE. V lost 0 bases and J lost 5, with 17 bases in between. The CDR3 has 16 amino acids. The CDR3 nucleotides are TGTGCCAGCAGCTTGGGGCCCAGGGGAATTTCGGAGACCCAGTACTTC. The encoded protein is CASSLGPRGISETQYF.

This clonotype was observed a few times. The chain combines TRBV6-1 with TRBJ2-5; 11 nucleotides align to TRBD1. Germline CDR1 MNHNS, CDR2 SASEGT. The ends lost 5 bases at V and 5 bases at J; junction bases unmatched: 10. CDR3 length equals 16 residues. The CDR3 sequence: CASSLSGQGALETQYF. Written as DNA, the CDR3 is TGTGCCAGCAGTCTTTCCGGACAGGGGGCATTGGAGACCCAGTACTTC.

As for this clonotype: This may stem from a read error, because a much larger clone lies one nucleotide away. This rearrangement joins TRBV6-5 to TRBJ1-1; 7 nucleotides match TRBD1. With V trimmed by 2 bases and J by 4 bases, 1 base remained unmatched. Germline loops: CDR1 MNHEY, CDR2 SVGAGI. The length of the CDR3 is 13 residues. CDR3 bases: TGTGCCAGCAGTTACGCAGGGGGCACTGAAGCTTTCTTT. Amino acid sequence: CASSYAGGTEAFF.

This clonotype was seen ten or more times. This chain connects TRBV5-1 to TRBJ2-7, with 9 bases fitting TRBD1. The ends lost 0 bases at V and 1 base at J; junction bases unmatched: 5. This CDR3 comprises 16 residues. Germline CDR1 is SGHRS and CDR2 is YFSETQ. CDR3 sequence: CASSLALDRGSYEQYF. The DNA of the CDR3 is TGCGCCAGCAGCTTGGCTTTGGACAGGGGATCCTACGAGCAGTACTTC. Variable domain in full (rest from reference TRBV5-1 and TRBJ2-7): KAGVTQTPRYLIKTRGQQVTLSCSPISGHRSVSWYQQTPGQGLQFLFEYFSETQRNKGNFPGRFSGRQFSNSRSEMNVSTLELGDSALYLCASSLALDRGSYEQYFGPGTRLTVT.

The V and J genes are TRBV6-1 and TRBJ2-2, with a tentative D call TRBD1 (6 bases). V shed 6 bases and J shed 4 bases, with 12 bases lying between them. This CDR3 region has 14 residues. Looked up from germline, CDR1 is MNHNS and CDR2 is SASEGT. CDR3 residues: CASRPVQGTGELFF. CDR3 nucleotides: TGTGCCAGCAGACCCGTACAGGGCACCGGGGAGCTGTTTTTT.

The CDR3 DNA reads as TGTGCCAGCAGTGACGGTGGGGGAGATACGCAGTATTTT. This sequence encodes CASSDGGGDTQYF. The chain uses TRBV6-4 and TRBJ2-3; D may be TRBD1 or TRBD2 (5 bases each). This CDR3 contains 13 residues. Trimming left V 2 bases short and J 5 bases short, with 8 bases between. Germline V gene data show CDR1 as MRHNA and CDR2 as SNTAGT.

V and J are TRBV11-1 and TRBJ2-2; D possibly corresponds to TRBD2 (7 bases). Germline CDR1 and CDR2: SGHAT and FQDESV (reference sequence). The CDR3 sequence is 18 residues long. V was shortened by 4 bases and J by 6 bases, with 24 bases between the two germline ends. CDR3 coding DNA: TGTGCCAGCAGCTCTCCCGGGGACGGGGGGCCTTCGGCCGGGGAGCTGTTTTTT. This sequence encodes CASSSPGDGGPSAGELFF. Drawing the rest from reference TRBV11-1 and TRBJ2-2, the complete variable domain is EAEVAQSPRYKITEKSQAVAFWCDPISGHATLYWYRQILGQGPELLVQFQDESVVDDSQLPKDRFSAERLKGVDSTLKIQPAELGDSAMYLCASSSPGDGGPSAGELFFGEGSRLTVL.

The chain couples TRBV6-2 or TRBV6-3 to TRBJ2-3; D is possibly TRBD2 (5 bases). The CDR3 is made up of 14 amino acids. Trimming took off 2 bases at V and 4 bases at J, with 10 bases between the two ends. The germline V gene has CDR1 MNHEY and CDR2 SVGEGT. The DNA of the CDR3 is TGTGCCAGCAGTTACAGCGGAGCCCCAGATACGCAGTATTTT. The encoded protein is CASSYSGAPDTQYF.

In its sample, this clonotype was seen many times. J is TRBJ2-3 and V is TRBV12-3 or TRBV12-4, with 14 bases identical to TRBD2. This CDR3 comprises 16 residues. V gave up 6 bases and J gave up 4 bases; unmatched junction bases: 6. CDR3 in DNA: TGTGCCAGCAGAAAGACTAGCGGGAGGGCCGCAGATACGCAGTATTTT. It specifies CASRKTSGRAADTQYF.

V gene TRBV7-9 combines with J gene TRBJ2-7, with 12 bases lining up with TRBD2. The CDR3 is 15 amino acids. Germline assignment: CDR1 SEHNR and CDR2 FQNEAQ (reference sequence). With V trimmed by 4 bases and J by 2 bases, 3 bases remained unmatched. In DNA form, the CDR3 reads TGTGCCAGCAGCTCACGGACTAGCGGGGCCTACGAGCAGTACTTC. The encoded protein is CASSSRTSGAYEQYF.